The sequence of this TCR beta chain was determined in a study of blood T cell repertoires in COVID-19. Libraries were prepared by immunoSEQ multiplex PCR; TCRdb keeps only in-frame clonotypes and omits some of them. In the table there are more than 100,000 clones, 78% of which are singletons. With 6 bases removed from V and 0 bases from J, the gap between germline ends came to 11 bases. Germline V CDR1 and CDR2: LNHDA, SQIVND (reference sequence). The CDR3 is 14 residues long. Sequencing was carried out using peripheral blood. The chain couples TRBV19 to TRBJ1-1; D might be TRBD1 (5 bases). The sequence was collected from a man in his 70s with acute or convalescent COVID-19. The CDR3 region has the DNA TGTGCCAGTAGCTCGGACACGGTGAACACTGAAGCTTTCTTT. It encodes CASSSDTVNTEAFF.